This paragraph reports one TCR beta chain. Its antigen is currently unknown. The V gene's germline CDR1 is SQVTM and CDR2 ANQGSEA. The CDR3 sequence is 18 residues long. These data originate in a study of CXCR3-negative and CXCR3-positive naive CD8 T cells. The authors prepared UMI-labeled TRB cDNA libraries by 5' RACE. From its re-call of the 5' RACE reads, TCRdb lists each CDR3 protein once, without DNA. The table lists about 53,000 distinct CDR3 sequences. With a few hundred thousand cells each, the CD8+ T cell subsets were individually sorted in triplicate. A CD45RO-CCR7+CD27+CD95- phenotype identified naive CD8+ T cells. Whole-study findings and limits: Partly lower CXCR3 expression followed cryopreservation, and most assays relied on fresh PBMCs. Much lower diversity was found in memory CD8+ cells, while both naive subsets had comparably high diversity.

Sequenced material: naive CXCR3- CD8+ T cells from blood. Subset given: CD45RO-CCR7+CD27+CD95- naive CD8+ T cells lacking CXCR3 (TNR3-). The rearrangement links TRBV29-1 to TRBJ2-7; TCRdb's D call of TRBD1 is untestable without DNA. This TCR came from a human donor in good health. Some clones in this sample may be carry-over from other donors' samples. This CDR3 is CSVEDGGIPGGPSYEQYF.